This section outlines one TCR beta chain sequence together with its context. The target antigen is unknown. This record comes from a study of T cell responses to AZD1222 COVID-19 vaccine. Study-wide findings and caveats: Samples come after the peak T cell response, not at day 14. Donors were chiefly white British, with a greater number of females, and clonal diversity was perhaps underestimated. Increased Spike-specific TCR breadth and depth were observed after two AZD1222 doses.

CDR1 and CDR2 from the germline V gene are SGHTA and FQGNSA. The CDR3 is made up of 12 amino acids. Trimming removed 5 bases at V and 6 bases at J, with 11 bases between. TCRdb's copy holds only in-frame clones and misses some; the assay was immunoSEQ multiplex PCR. This table has approximately 140,000 clones, under 95% appearing once. The J gene is TRBJ2-7, the V gene TRBV7-2, with no clear D. The specimen was peripheral blood, collected on day 0 of AZD1222 vaccination. The sequence was obtained from an adult in good health. DNA for the CDR3: TGTGCCAGCAGCCCCCGAACCTCCGAGCAGTACTTC. Translating gives CASSPRTSEQYF.